Below, one TCR beta chain is given with its context. Its target is unknown. The trim removed 2 bases at V and 3 bases at J, leaving 3 bases unmatched. The germline gives CDR1 MNHNS, CDR2 SASEGT. This CDR3 contains 16 residues. This record comes from a study of T cell responses to AZD1222 COVID-19 vaccine. Study-wide results and limits: Following two doses of AZD1222, Spike-specific TCR breadth and depth rose.

The method was immunoSEQ multiplex PCR; TCRdb's version includes in-frame clones alone and lacks a portion of them. There are roughly 170,000 clones in the sample; 85% to 90% occur only once, and 0.45% to 0.55% lies in the top ten. The chain links TRBV6-1 to TRBJ2-1; 11 bases line up with TRBD1. The sequence came from an adult in good health. This sample comprised peripheral blood, obtained on day 0 of AZD1222 vaccination. CDR3 region: CASSESGTGGYNEQFF. The CDR3 DNA follows: TGTGCCAGCAGTGAATCCGGGACAGGGGGCTACAATGAGCAGTTCTTC.